These 22 T cell receptor beta chains were all obtained from the same sample, sequenced in a study of OX40 agonist ivuxolimab in advanced cancers. This table comes from immunoSEQ multiplex PCR, and its TCRdb copy is limited to in-frame clones, with some not included. The data hold 60,000 to 65,000 clones, with around 90% observed a single time. Sample: CD4+ or CD8+ T cells sorted from blood, taken in a trial of the OX40 agonist ivuxolimab. The receptors come from an adult with an advanced solid tumor such as melanoma, head and neck, liver or kidney cancer.

This rearrangement joins TRBV27 to TRBJ1-2; 10 bases agree with TRBD1. CDR1 MNHEY and CDR2 SMNVEV come from the germline V gene (reference sequence). The junction had 13 bases not matched to a gene; V was cut back by 7 bases and J by 8 bases. This CDR3 region has 15 residues. CDR3 in DNA: TGTGCCAGCACCCCGAGGGGACAGGGGAAGGGAGGCTACACCTTC. It is translated as CASTPRGQGKGGYTF.

This chain connects TRBV28 to TRBJ1-2; D is uncertain. CDR3 length: 12 amino acids. V was cut by 10 bases and J by 2 bases, with 11 bases left in between. Looked up from germline, CDR1 is MDHEN and CDR2 is SYDVKM. The CDR3 region is CATSAGNYGYTF. The CDR3 DNA reads TGTGCCACATCGGCGGGGAACTATGGCTACACCTTC.

This chain connects TRBV5-1 to TRBJ1-1; 9 bases align to TRBD1. Germline V gene sequence: CDR1 SGHRS, CDR2 YFSETQ. The V gene end was trimmed by 0 bases and the J gene end by 4 bases; junction bases not matched to a gene: 7. The CDR3 consists of 16 residues. In DNA form, the CDR3 reads TGCGCCAGCAGCTTGGGGGACAGGGAAAGGGGCACTGAAGCTTTCTTT. Translation gives CASSLGDRERGTEAFF. The variable domain in full, with the rest retrieved from reference TRBV5-1 and TRBJ1-1, is KAGVTQTPRYLIKTRGQQVTLSCSPISGHRSVSWYQQTPGQGLQFLFEYFSETQRNKGNFPGRFSGRQFSNSRSEMNVSTLELGDSALYLCASSLGDRERGTEAFFGQGTRLTVV.

The V and J genes are TRBV9 and TRBJ2-3; TRBD1 is a possible D gene (5 bases). V was clipped by 5 bases and J by 4 bases, with 11 bases between them. The CDR3 covers 13 residues. CDR1 and CDR2 (germline): SGDLS, YYNGEE. The CDR3 DNA sequence: TGTGCCAGCAGTCAGGGTGTAGCAGATACGCAGTATTTT. Translated: CASSQGVADTQYF.

The gene calls are TRBV7-9 and TRBJ2-1; possibly TRBD2 for D (7 bases). V dropped 5 bases and J dropped 15 bases, with 26 bases sitting between them. The CDR3 runs 15 residues. Germline V gene lookup returns CDR1 SEHNR and CDR2 FQNEAQ (reference sequence). CDR3 bases: TGTGCCAGCAGCCATGGGGGCGGGAGCAGCGGGAATGCGTTCTTC. Protein: CASSHGGGSSGNAFF. The full variable domain, with the rest looked up from reference TRBV7-9 and TRBJ2-1, is DTGVSQNPRHKITKRGQNVTFRCDPISEHNRLYWYRQTLGQGPEFLTYFQNEAQLEKSRLLSDRFSAERPKGSFSTLEIQRTEQGDSAMYLCASSHGGGSSGNAFFGPGTRLTVL.

This chain links TRBV27 with TRBJ1-1; 7 bases match TRBD1. Per germline, CDR1 MNHEY and CDR2 SMNVEV (reference sequence). The CDR3 extends over 15 amino acids. The ends lost 7 bases at V and 4 bases at J; junction bases unmatched: 12. In nucleotides, the CDR3 is TGTGCCAGCACATCAGACAGGGATCGAATCACTGAAGCTTTCTTT. It is translated as CASTSDRDRITEAFF.

The sample holds one count of this clone. The chain links TRBV7-3 to TRBJ1-3; the D is unclear. The CDR3 covers 15 residues. The V end lost 4 bases, the J end lost 1 base, and 11 bases lay between the germline ends. The V gene's germline CDR1 is SGHTA and CDR2 FQGTGA. CDR3 loop: CASSSTAGSGNTIYF. The CDR3 DNA reads TGTGCCAGCAGCTCAACCGCGGGATCTGGAAACACCATATATTTT.

CDR3 nucleotide sequence: TGTGCCAGTAGTATTTCAGGGGGCGGCGAGCAGTACTTC. Translated, it gives CASSISGGGEQYF. V usage is TRBV19 and J usage is TRBJ2-7; 8 bases are a match to TRBD1. V dropped 3 bases and J dropped 6; count of bases not matched to a gene: 4. In germline, CDR1 is LNHDA, CDR2 SQIVND (reference sequence). The CDR3 runs 13 residues.

In its sample, this clone was seen a few times. The chain has TRBV11-2 and TRBJ2-7; perhaps TRBD2 as D (5 bases). Germline V lookup: CDR1 SGHAT, CDR2 FQNNGV. The CDR3 totals 12 residues. Trimming cost V 0 bases and J 9 bases, with 9 bases left between them. The DNA for the CDR3 is TGTGCCAGCAGCTTAGAGAGAGGGCGGCAGTACTTC. Its protein product is CASSLERGRQYF.

The chain employs TRBV19 and TRBJ1-4, with 7 positions matching TRBD1. The germline V gene has CDR1 LNHDA and CDR2 SQIVND (reference sequence). J was trimmed by 3 bases and V by 5 bases; bases with no gene match: 3. This CDR3 is 14 amino acids long. The CDR3 here is CASSLGTANEKLFF. The CDR3 nucleotides read TGTGCCAGTAGTTTAGGGACAGCTAATGAAAAACTGTTTTTT.

The chain recombines TRBV5-4 with TRBJ1-4; D gene ambiguous. The CDR3 extends over 13 amino acids. V was cut by 1 base and J by 7 bases, with 8 bases left in between. Germline values: CDR1 SGHNT, CDR2 YYREEE (reference sequence). CDR3 nucleotide sequence: TGTGCCAGCAGCTTGTTCTCAGGTGAAAAACTGTTTTTT. Amino acids: CASSLFSGEKLFF.

The J gene is TRBJ1-2, the V gene TRBV19, with D unclear. CDR3 length: 13 amino acids. Germline CDR1 and CDR2: LNHDA and SQIVND (reference sequence). Trimming stripped 0 bases from V and 6 bases from J, with 8 bases between. Written as DNA, the CDR3 is TGTGCCAGTAGTATAGAAGGCAAGAATGGCTACACCTTC. Translating it yields CASSIEGKNGYTF. Looking up the rest from reference TRBV19 and TRBJ1-2 gives the full variable domain: DGGITQSPKYLFRKEGQNVTLSCEQNLNHDAMYWYRQDPGQGLRLIYYSQIVNDFQKGDIAEGYSVSREKKESFPLTVTSAQKNPTAFYLCASSIEGKNGYTFGSGTRLTVV.

The chain joins TRBV18 to TRBJ1-5, with a tentative D call TRBD1 (5 bases). The CDR3 has 14 amino acids. CDR1 and CDR2 from the germline V gene are KGHSH and LQKENI. V lost 5 bases and J 3 bases, leaving 11 bases between the germline ends. CDR3 loop: CASSMAGLNQPQHF. In DNA, the CDR3 is TGTGCCAGCTCAATGGCAGGGCTCAATCAGCCCCAGCATTTT.

The chain links TRBV2 to TRBJ2-1; the D is unclear. The length of the CDR3 is 13 residues. Trimming shortened V by 0 bases and J by 6 bases, and 6 bases separated the two germline ends. The V gene's germline CDR1 is SNHLY and CDR2 FYNNEI. CDR3 DNA: TGTGCCAGCAGTGAAGCGCGTCTCAATGAGCAGTTCTTC. This sequence encodes CASSEARLNEQFF.

The chain joins TRBV28 to TRBJ2-3; TRBD2 matches 12 bases. V trimming: 5 bases; J trimming: 4 bases; junction bases outside the gene matches: 10. The V gene's germline CDR1 is MDHEN and CDR2 SYDVKM. The CDR3 covers 17 residues. The CDR3 spells CASSRIRLAGGADTQYF. The CDR3 DNA reads as TGTGCCAGCAGTCGAATACGCCTAGCGGGAGGGGCAGATACGCAGTATTTT.

This chain uses TRBV21-1 with TRBJ1-3. TRBV21-1 is recorded as a pseudogene. The CDR3 length is 18 residues. CDR3 sequence reads: CASSPAWAEAGSGNTIYF. The CDR3 bases are TGTGCCAGCAGCCCCGCTTGGGCAGAGGCCGGCTCTGGAAACACCATATATTTT.

V and J are TRBV21-1 and TRBJ1-2. TRBV21-1 is a known pseudogene. This CDR3 comprises 13 residues. CDR3 residues: CASSKEVIGGYTF. The CDR3 nucleotides read TGTGCCAGCAGCAAAGAGGTGATCGGGGGCTACACCTTC.

The rearrangement uses TRBV2 and TRBJ2-1, with D possibly called TRBD1 or TRBD2 (5 bases each). V was trimmed by 8 bases and J by 9 bases, leaving 17 bases between them. The CDR3 has 13 residues. Germline CDR1 SNHLY, CDR2 FYNNEI. This CDR3 is CASGTIEIGEQFF. CDR3 DNA sequence: TGTGCCAGCGGGACCATCGAGATTGGTGAGCAGTTCTTC.

The V gene is TRBV11-1, the J gene TRBJ1-1; 10 bases are shared with TRBD1. The CDR3 contains 15 residues. Trimming at V came to 6 bases and at J to 1 base, leaving 5 bases not matched to a gene. Germline lookup yields CDR1 SGHAT and CDR2 FQDESV (reference sequence). In DNA, the CDR3 is TGTGCCAGCAGTTCGCGACAGGGGGCGAACACTGAAGCTTTCTTT. Its translation: CASSSRQGANTEAFF.

This chain uses TRBV14 with TRBJ2-1, with D perhaps TRBD2 (6 bases). The CDR3 consists of 15 residues. The V and J ends lost 2 bases and 4 bases respectively, with 12 bases between them. The germline V gene has CDR1 SGHDN and CDR2 FVKESK. Here the CDR3 DNA reads TGTGCCAGCAGCCAATTTATGCTAGCGTACAATGAGCAGTTCTTC. Translation: CASSQFMLAYNEQFF.

The V gene is TRBV29-1, the J gene TRBJ2-7; the D is unclear. V lost 4 bases to trimming and J lost 0 bases, with 10 bases between them. The CDR3 extends over 13 amino acids. Germline V gene sequence: CDR1 SQVTM, CDR2 ANQGSEA. CDR3 nucleotides: TGCAGCGTTGTTTCGGTGAGCTCCTACGAGCAGTACTTC. Translating it yields CSVVSVSSYEQYF.

This chain joins TRBV14 and TRBJ2-2; 7 nucleotides agree with TRBD1. Per the germline V gene, CDR1 is SGHDN and CDR2 is FVKESK. The CDR3 has 16 residues. V was clipped by 3 bases and J by 2 bases; unmatched bases: 6. CDR3 nucleotides: TGTGCCAGCAGCCAGGTGACAGGGATAAACACCGGGGAGCTGTTTTTT. It translates to CASSQVTGINTGELFF.